This TCR beta chain is drawn from a study of blood T cell repertoires in COVID-19. Study background: The origin of the acute and convalescent COVID-19 samples was the United States, Italy and Spain. Sample material is recorded as cDNA or gDNA derived from T cells, B-cell-depleted T cells, or PBMCs.

This clone has only a few counts. Methods used by the authors: Reference gene primer amplification gave nucleated cell count estimates. Repertoires were generated with immunoSEQ multiplex PCR, while TCRdb's copy carries only in-frame clones and drops some. D and trimming were read from the DNA, whereas the V and J calls and clone size are those reported in that table. The sample contains about 120,000 clones, over 75% of which appear only once. Source material: peripheral blood. The clonotype was recovered from a man aged 55 to 70 with active or convalescent COVID-19.

Written as DNA, the CDR3 is TGTGCCAGTCGCCGACAGGGGTCAAACACTGAAGCTTTCTTT. Translating it yields CASRRQGSNTEAFF. V is TRBV19 and J is TRBJ1-1; 8 bases map to TRBD1. After removal of 8 bases from V and 2 bases from J, the junction contained 7 bases not matched to a gene. Germline-derived CDR1 and CDR2 are LNHDA and SQIVND (reference sequence). This CDR3 is built from 14 residues.